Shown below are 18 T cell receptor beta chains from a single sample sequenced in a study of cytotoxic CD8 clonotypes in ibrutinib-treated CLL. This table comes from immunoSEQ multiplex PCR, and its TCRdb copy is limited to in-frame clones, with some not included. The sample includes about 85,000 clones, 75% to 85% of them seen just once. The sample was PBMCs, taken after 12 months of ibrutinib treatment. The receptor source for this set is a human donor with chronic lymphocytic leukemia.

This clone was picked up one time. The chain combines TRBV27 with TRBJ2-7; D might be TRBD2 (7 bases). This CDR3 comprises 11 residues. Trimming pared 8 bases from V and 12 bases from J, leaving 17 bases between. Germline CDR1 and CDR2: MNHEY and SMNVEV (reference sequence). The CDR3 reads CASEGGAGPYF. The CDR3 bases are TGTGCCAGCGAGGGGGGGGCAGGGCCGTACTTC.

CDR3 region: CASSLGDNVAEAFF. CDR3 sequence (DNA): TGCGCCAGCAGCTTGGGGGACAACGTGGCTGAAGCTTTCTTT. This chain connects TRBV5-1 to TRBJ1-1, with a weak D call TRBD1 (6 bases). V gave up 0 bases and J gave up 6 bases, with 12 bases separating them. Germline CDR1 and CDR2: SGHRS and YFSETQ. The CDR3 totals 14 residues.

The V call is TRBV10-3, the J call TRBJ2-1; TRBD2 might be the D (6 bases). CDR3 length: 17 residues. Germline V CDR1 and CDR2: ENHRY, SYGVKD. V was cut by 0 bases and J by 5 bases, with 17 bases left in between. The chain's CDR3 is CAISESRGGMGNNEQFF. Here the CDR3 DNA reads TGTGCCATCAGTGAGTCGAGAGGCGGGATGGGTAACAATGAGCAGTTCTTC.

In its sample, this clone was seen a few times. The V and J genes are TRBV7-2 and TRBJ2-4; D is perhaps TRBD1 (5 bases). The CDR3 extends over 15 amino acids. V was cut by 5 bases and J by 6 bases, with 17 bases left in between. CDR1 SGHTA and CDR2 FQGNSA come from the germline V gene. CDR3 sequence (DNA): TGTGCCAGCAGCCCAAGGGGTTCCCACGGAAACATTCAGTACTTC. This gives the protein CASSPRGSHGNIQYF.

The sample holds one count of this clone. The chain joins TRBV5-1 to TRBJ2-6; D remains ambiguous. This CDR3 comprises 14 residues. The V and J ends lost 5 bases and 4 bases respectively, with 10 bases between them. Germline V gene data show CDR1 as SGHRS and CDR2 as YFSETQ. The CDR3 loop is CASRPAPGANVLTF. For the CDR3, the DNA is TGCGCCAGCAGGCCCGCCCCCGGGGCCAACGTCCTGACTTTC.

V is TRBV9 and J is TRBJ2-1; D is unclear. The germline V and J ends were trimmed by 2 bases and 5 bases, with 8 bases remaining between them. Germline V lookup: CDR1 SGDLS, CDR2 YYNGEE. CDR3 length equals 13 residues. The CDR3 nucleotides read TGTGCCAGCAGCGTGAGGACCAACAATGAGCAGTTCTTC. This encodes CASSVRTNNEQFF.

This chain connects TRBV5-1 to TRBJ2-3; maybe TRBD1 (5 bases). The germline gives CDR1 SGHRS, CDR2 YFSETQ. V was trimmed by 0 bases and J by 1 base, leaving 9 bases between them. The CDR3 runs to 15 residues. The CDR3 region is CASSLGQGGTDTQYF. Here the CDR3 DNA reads TGCGCCAGCAGCTTGGGGCAGGGCGGCACAGATACGCAGTATTTT.

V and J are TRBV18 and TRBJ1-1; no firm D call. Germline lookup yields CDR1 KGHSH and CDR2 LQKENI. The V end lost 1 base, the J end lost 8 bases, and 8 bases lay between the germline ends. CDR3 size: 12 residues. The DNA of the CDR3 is TGTGCCAGCTCACCACTAGGGTTAGAAGCTTTCTTT. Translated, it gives CASSPLGLEAFF.

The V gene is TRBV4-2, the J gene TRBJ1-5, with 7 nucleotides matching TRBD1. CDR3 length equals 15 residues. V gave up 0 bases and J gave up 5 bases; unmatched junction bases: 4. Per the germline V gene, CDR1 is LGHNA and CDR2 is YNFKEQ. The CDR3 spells CASSQDGTEDQPQHF. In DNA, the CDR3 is TGTGCCAGCAGCCAAGATGGGACAGAGGATCAGCCCCAGCATTTT.

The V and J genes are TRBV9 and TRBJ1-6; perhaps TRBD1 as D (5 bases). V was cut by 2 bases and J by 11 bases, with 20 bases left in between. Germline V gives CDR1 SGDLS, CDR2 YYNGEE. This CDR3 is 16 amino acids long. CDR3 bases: TGTGCCAGCAGCGTGGGGTCCCCTCGACAGTTCACACCCCTCCACTTT. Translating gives CASSVGSPRQFTPLHF. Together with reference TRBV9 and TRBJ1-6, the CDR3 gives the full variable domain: DSGVTQTPKHLITATGQRVTLRCSPRSGDLSVYWYQQSLDQGLQFLIQYYNGEERAKGNILERFSAQQFPDLHSELNLSSLELGDSALYFCASSVGSPRQFTPLHFGNGTRLTVT.

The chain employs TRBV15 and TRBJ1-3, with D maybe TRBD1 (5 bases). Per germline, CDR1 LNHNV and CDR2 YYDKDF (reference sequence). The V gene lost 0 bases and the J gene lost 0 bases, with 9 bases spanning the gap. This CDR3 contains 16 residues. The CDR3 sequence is CATSRDERGSGNTIYF. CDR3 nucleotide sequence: TGTGCCACCAGCAGAGATGAGAGGGGCTCTGGAAACACCATATATTTT.

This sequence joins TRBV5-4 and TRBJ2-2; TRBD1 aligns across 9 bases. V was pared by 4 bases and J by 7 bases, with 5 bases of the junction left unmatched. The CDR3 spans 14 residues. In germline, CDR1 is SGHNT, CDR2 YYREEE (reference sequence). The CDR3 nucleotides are TGTGCCAGCAGCATACAGGGGGCCGTCGGGGAGCTGTTTTTT. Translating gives CASSIQGAVGELFF.

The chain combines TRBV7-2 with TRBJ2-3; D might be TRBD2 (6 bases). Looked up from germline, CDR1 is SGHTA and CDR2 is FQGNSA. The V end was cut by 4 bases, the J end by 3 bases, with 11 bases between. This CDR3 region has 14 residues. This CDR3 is CASSWRTTTDTQYF. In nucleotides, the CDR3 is TGTGCCAGCAGCTGGAGGACTACAACAGATACGCAGTATTTT.

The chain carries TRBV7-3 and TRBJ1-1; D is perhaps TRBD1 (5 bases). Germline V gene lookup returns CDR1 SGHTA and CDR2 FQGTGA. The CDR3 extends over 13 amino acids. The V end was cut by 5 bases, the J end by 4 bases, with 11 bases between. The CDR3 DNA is TGTGCCAGCAGCGGTTCTGGGGGCACTGAAGCTTTCTTT. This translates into CASSGSGGTEAFF.

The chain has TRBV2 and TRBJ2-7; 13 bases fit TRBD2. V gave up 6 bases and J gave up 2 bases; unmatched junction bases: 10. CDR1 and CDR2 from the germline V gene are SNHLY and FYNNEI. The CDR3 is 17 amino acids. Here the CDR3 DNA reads TGTGCCAGCAGGGAGACTAGCGGGAGGATTGGGGCCTACGAGCAGTACTTC. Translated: CASRETSGRIGAYEQYF.

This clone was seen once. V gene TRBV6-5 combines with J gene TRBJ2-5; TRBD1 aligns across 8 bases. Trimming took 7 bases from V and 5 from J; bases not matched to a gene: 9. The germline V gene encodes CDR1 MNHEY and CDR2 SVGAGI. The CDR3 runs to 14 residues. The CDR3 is CASKKTGVGETQYF. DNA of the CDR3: TGTGCCAGCAAAAAGACAGGGGTCGGGGAGACCCAGTACTTC.

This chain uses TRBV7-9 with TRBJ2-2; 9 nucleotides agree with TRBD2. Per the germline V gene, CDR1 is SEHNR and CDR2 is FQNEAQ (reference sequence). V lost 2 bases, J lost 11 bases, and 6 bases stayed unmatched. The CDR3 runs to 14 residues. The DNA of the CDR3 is TGTGCCAGCAGCTTACTGCTAGCGGGGACAGAGCTGTTTTTT. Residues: CASSLLLAGTELFF.

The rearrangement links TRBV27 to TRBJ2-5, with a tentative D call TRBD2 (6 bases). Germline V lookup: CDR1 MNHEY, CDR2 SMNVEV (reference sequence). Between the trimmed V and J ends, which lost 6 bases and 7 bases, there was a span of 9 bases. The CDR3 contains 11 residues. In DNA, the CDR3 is TGTGCCAGCAGCCACGGGGGGACCCAGTACTTC. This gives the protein CASSHGGTQYF.